Listed here are 30 T cell receptor beta chains from one sample, sequenced in a study of T cells after somatic rescue of genetic block. Here immunoSEQ multiplex PCR was the method, and the copy in TCRdb shows in-frame clones only, minus some. The table lists several thousand clones, roughly 80% of them singletons. The material sequenced was peripheral blood mononuclear cells (PBMCs). The receptors were gathered from a boy between 10 and 17 years old.

The rearrangement links TRBV4-1 to TRBJ1-4; the match to TRBD1 covers 7 bases. The CDR3 contains 16 residues. Per the germline V gene, CDR1 is MGHRA and CDR2 is YSYEKL. Losses at the gene ends were 4 bases for V and 5 bases for J; bases not matched to a gene: 10. The DNA for the CDR3 is TGCGCCAGCAGCCTACCAGACAGGGCGCCAAATGAAAAACTGTTTTTT. Its protein is CASSLPDRAPNEKLFF.

The rearrangement uses TRBV28 and TRBJ1-2; possible D gene TRBD1, 5 bases. The germline V and J ends were trimmed by 6 bases and 4 bases, with 12 bases remaining between them. The CDR3 has 13 amino acids. The V gene's germline CDR1 is MDHEN and CDR2 SYDVKM. The CDR3 loop reads CASRTGHSYGYTF. The CDR3 DNA follows: TGTGCCAGCAGGACCGGACACTCCTATGGCTACACCTTC.

The chain combines TRBV15 with TRBJ2-3, with TRBD2 as a possible D gene (5 bases). V shed 3 bases and J shed 6 bases, with 19 bases lying between them. Germline CDR1 is LNHNV and CDR2 is YYDKDF (reference sequence). This CDR3 comprises 16 residues. CDR3 region: CATSSGLLSRVDTQYF. DNA for the CDR3: TGTGCCACCAGCAGTGGACTTCTTTCGAGGGTGGATACGCAGTATTTT.

This clone was counted between two and nine times. The chain is built from TRBV5-4 and TRBJ1-4; TRBD1 is a possible D gene (6 bases). CDR1 and CDR2 from the germline V gene are SGHNT and YYREEE (reference sequence). CDR3 size: 13 residues. V was shortened by 10 bases and J by 6 bases, with 16 bases between the two germline ends. The CDR3 protein is CAAWDIDDEKLFF. Written as DNA, the CDR3 is TGTGCCGCCTGGGACATTGATGATGAAAAACTGTTTTTT. The full variable domain, with the rest looked up from reference TRBV5-4 and TRBJ1-4, is ETGVTQSPTHLIKTRGQQVTLRCSSQSGHNTVSWYQQALGQGPQFIFQYYREEENGRGNFPPRFSGLQFPNYSSELNVNALELDDSALYLCAAWDIDDEKLFFGSGTQLSVL.

J is TRBJ1-2 and V is TRBV4-2; no firm D call. V lost 0 bases to trimming and J lost 8 bases, with 16 bases between them. The CDR3 consists of 15 residues. Germline lookup yields CDR1 LGHNA and CDR2 YNFKEQ. The CDR3 protein is CASSQEVPAGVGYTF. CDR3 DNA: TGTGCCAGCAGCCAAGAGGTTCCCGCCGGAGTGGGCTACACCTTC.

The DNA of the CDR3 is TGTGCCAGCAGCACGACGAGGGATAACTATGGCTACACCTTC. This gives the protein CASSTTRDNYGYTF. V and J are TRBV28 and TRBJ1-2; D is undetermined. CDR1 is MDHEN, CDR2 SYDVKM, per germline. V gave up 6 bases and J gave up 1 base, with 12 bases separating them. The CDR3 has 14 amino acids.

This clone has just a few counts. The chain joins TRBV29-1 to TRBJ2-1; no reliable D call. CDR3 length: 12 amino acids. Germline V gene sequence: CDR1 SQVTM, CDR2 ANQGSEA. V was trimmed by 6 bases and J by 7 bases, leaving 13 bases between them. CDR3 amino acids: CSVALSSNEQFF. The CDR3, as DNA: TGCAGCGTCGCCCTCTCTAGTAATGAGCAGTTCTTC.

A few counts support this clone. The chain recombines TRBV18 with TRBJ2-5, with a weak D call TRBD2 (5 bases). The V and J ends lost 5 bases and 1 base respectively, with 17 bases between them. Looked up from germline, CDR1 is KGHSH and CDR2 is LQKENI. The CDR3 is 16 amino acids. This chain's CDR3 is CASSVFPGGFQETQYF. The CDR3 DNA sequence: TGTGCCAGCTCAGTTTTTCCTGGCGGGTTCCAAGAGACCCAGTACTTC. Using reference TRBV18 and TRBJ2-5 for the parts outside the CDR3, the full variable domain is NAGVMQNPRHLVRRRGQEARLRCSPMKGHSHVYWYRQLPEEGLKFMVYLQKENIIDESGMPKERFSAEFPKEGPSILRIQQVVRGDSAAYFCASSVFPGGFQETQYFGPGTRLLVL.

The V and J genes are TRBV6-6 and TRBJ1-1, with TRBD1 matching over 7 bases. The CDR3 totals 13 residues. The V and J ends lost 6 bases and 1 base, in that order; junction bases with no gene match: 2. From germline, CDR1 is MNHNY and CDR2 SVGAGI (reference sequence). The CDR3 DNA sequence: TGTGCCAGCAGACGACAGGGGAACACTGAAGCTTTCTTT. Residues: CASRRQGNTEAFF.

This chain links TRBV25-1 with TRBJ1-6; possible D gene TRBD1, 6 bases. Germline V lookup: CDR1 MGHDK, CDR2 SYGVNS. The CDR3 length is 14 residues. With 4 bases removed from V and 9 bases from J, the gap between germline ends came to 13 bases. The CDR3 sequence is CASSARGVRSPLHF. Written as DNA, the CDR3 is TGTGCCAGCAGTGCCAGGGGCGTTCGTTCACCCCTCCACTTT.

The chain combines TRBV7-3 with TRBJ2-7; a possible D gene is TRBD2 (5 bases). Germline CDR1 is SGHTA and CDR2 is FQGTGA. The germline V and J ends were trimmed by 2 bases and 2 bases, with 13 bases remaining between them. The CDR3 loop spans 15 amino acids. CDR3 in amino acids: CASSLFEGPPYEQYF. CDR3 coding DNA: TGTGCCAGCAGCTTATTTGAGGGTCCTCCCTACGAGCAGTACTTC.

This rearrangement joins TRBV28 to TRBJ1-4, with 7 nucleotides matching TRBD1. CDR1 is MDHEN and CDR2 is SYDVKM in the germline V gene. CDR3 length: 11 residues. With 6 bases clipped from V and 17 bases from J, the junction kept 9 bases outside the gene matches. The CDR3 DNA reads TGTGCCAGCAGCCATAGGGACAGAAAATTTTTT. Protein product: CASSHRDRKFF.

The chain is built from TRBV2 and TRBJ2-7, with D possibly matching TRBD2 (6 bases). Germline CDR1 is SNHLY and CDR2 is FYNNEI. CDR3 length: 14 amino acids. The V and J ends lost 1 base and 4 bases respectively, with 11 bases between them. This CDR3 reads CASSEGRREYEQYF. The DNA of the CDR3 is TGTGCCAGCAGTGAAGGGAGGAGGGAGTACGAGCAGTACTTC.

CDR3 sequence (DNA): TGTGCCAGCAGCTCGGATCTAGTCAATGAGCAGTTCTTC. Its protein product is CASSSDLVNEQFF. The chain joins TRBV5-4 to TRBJ2-1, with D uncertain. This CDR3 region has 13 residues. The V and J ends lost 3 bases and 6 bases respectively, with 10 bases between them. The V gene's germline CDR1 is SGHNT and CDR2 YYREEE (reference sequence).

The chain employs TRBV4-3 and TRBJ2-1; D remains ambiguous. Germline V gene lookup returns CDR1 LGHNA and CDR2 YSLEER. V lost 0 bases and J lost 7, with 19 bases in between. CDR3 length: 17 residues. CDR3 in amino acids: CASSQDEGPYIENEQFF. CDR3 DNA: TGCGCCAGCAGCCAAGATGAAGGACCTTACATAGAAAATGAGCAGTTCTTC.

V gene TRBV10-3 combines with J gene TRBJ1-3, with TRBD1 as a possible D gene (5 bases). This CDR3 has 15 residues. The V end was cut by 2 bases, the J end by 2 bases, with 10 bases between. From germline, CDR1 is ENHRY and CDR2 SYGVKD. The CDR3 is CAISERAGTGNTIYF. CDR3 sequence (DNA): TGTGCCATCAGTGAGAGGGCAGGGACTGGAAACACCATATATTTT.

The genes are TRBV21-1 and TRBJ2-1; the table's D call, TRBD2, was not checked against the DNA. TRBV21-1 is flagged as a pseudogene. The CDR3 runs 16 residues. Written as DNA, the CDR3 is TGTGCCAGGCCCATTGTAGCTAGCGGGAGAAGCAATGAGCAGTTCTTC. Its protein is CARPIVASGRSNEQFF.

This clone was recorded a few times. The chain couples TRBV15 to TRBJ2-7; either TRBD1 or TRBD2 may supply D (7 bases each). CDR1 and CDR2 (germline): LNHNV, YYDKDF (reference sequence). CDR3 length: 15 residues. V was shortened by 1 base and J by 4 bases, with 14 bases between the two germline ends. The CDR3 region is CATSRGGGTEYEQYF. The CDR3 DNA reads TGTGCCACCAGCAGAGGGGGGGGGACAGAGTACGAGCAGTACTTC. The variable domain in full, completed from reference TRBV15 and TRBJ2-7, reads DAMVIQNPRYQVTQFGKPVTLSCSQTLNHNVMYWYQQKSSQAPKLLFHYYDKDFNNEADTPDNFQSRRPNTSFCFLDIRSPGLGDTAMYLCATSRGGGTEYEQYFGPGTRLTVT.

This rearrangement joins TRBV13 to TRBJ2-1; D is unresolved. This CDR3 comprises 13 residues. Germline loops: CDR1 PRHDT, CDR2 FYEKMQ (reference sequence). Trimming removed 0 bases from V and 6 bases from J, with 6 bases in between. Written as DNA, the CDR3 is TGTGCCAGCAGCTTAGGCTACCGCAATGAGCAGTTCTTC. It is translated as CASSLGYRNEQFF.

In this sample, this clone is medium-sized (0.01 to 0.1%). This rearrangement joins TRBV5-6 to TRBJ1-2; D perhaps matches TRBD1 (6 bases). Germline V CDR1 and CDR2: SGHDT, YYEEEE. With 5 bases removed from V and 2 bases from J, the gap between germline ends came to 13 bases. The CDR3 is 14 amino acids. The CDR3 sequence is CASSWTVSNYGYTF. The CDR3 DNA sequence: TGTGCCAGCAGTTGGACAGTATCAAACTATGGCTACACCTTC.

The gene calls are TRBV29-1 and TRBJ1-2; 8 bases align to TRBD1. V trimming: 6 bases; J trimming: 4 bases; junction bases outside the gene matches: 7. CDR1 SQVTM and CDR2 ANQGSEA come from the germline V gene. The CDR3 runs to 13 residues. CDR3 loop: CSVARGPSYGYTF. DNA of the CDR3: TGCAGCGTCGCCAGGGGGCCTAGCTATGGCTACACCTTC.

The V and J genes are TRBV20-1 and TRBJ2-7, with D unclear. The CDR3 loop spans 9 amino acids. Looked up from germline, CDR1 is DFQATT and CDR2 is SNEGSKA (reference sequence). The CDR3 loop is CKRDREQYF. The DNA for the CDR3 is TGCAAACGAGACCGGGAGCAGTACTTC.

V gene TRBV5-6 combines with J gene TRBJ2-5; D may correspond to TRBD1 or TRBD2 (6 bases each). Germline V gene sequence: CDR1 SGHDT, CDR2 YYEEEE. Trimming left V 3 bases short and J 2 bases short, with 11 bases between. The CDR3 has 14 amino acids. CDR3 sequence (DNA): TGTGCCAGCAGCTGGGGGCGGGGACAAGAGACCCAGTACTTC. Translated: CASSWGRGQETQYF.

This clone came up a few times. The CDR3 DNA is TGTGCCAGCAGTTACTCTAGCGGGAGCGTCACCGGGGAGCTGTTTTTT. Translating it yields CASSYSSGSVTGELFF. The chain employs TRBV6-5 and TRBJ2-2; 9 nucleotides align to TRBD2. The germline gives CDR1 MNHEY, CDR2 SVGAGI. The CDR3 loop spans 16 amino acids. J was trimmed by 4 bases and V by 0 bases; bases with no gene match: 3.

CDR3 amino acids: CASSRQGAGAFF. For the CDR3, the DNA is TGTGCCAGCAGTCGACAGGGGGCAGGGGCTTTCTTT. V is TRBV25-1 and J is TRBJ1-1; TRBD1 matches 10 bases. The CDR3 has 12 amino acids. Germline loops: CDR1 MGHDK, CDR2 SYGVNS. The J segment lost 11 bases and the V segment lost 5 bases, leaving 5 bases of the junction unmatched.

The genes are TRBV18 and TRBJ2-4, with TRBD1 matching 9 bases. The CDR3 loop spans 14 amino acids. V lost 4 bases to trimming and J lost 8 bases; unmatched junction nucleotides: 6. The germline V gene has CDR1 KGHSH and CDR2 LQKENI. The CDR3, as DNA: TGTGCCAGCTCACGAGAGAGGACAGGGGACATTCAGTACTTC. It is translated as CASSRERTGDIQYF.

The chain couples TRBV6-4 to TRBJ1-3; no definite D call. The CDR3 extends over 17 amino acids. From germline, CDR1 is MRHNA and CDR2 SNTAGT. V lost 6 bases and J lost 0, with 18 bases in between. The chain's CDR3 is CASSPPRSLSSGNTIYF. The CDR3, as DNA: TGTGCCAGCAGCCCACCGAGGAGTTTGAGCTCTGGAAACACCATATATTTT.

The chain is built from TRBV11-1 and TRBJ2-1; 11 positions agree with TRBD2. The germline V gene encodes CDR1 SGHAT and CDR2 FQDESV (reference sequence). Trimming took 0 bases from V and 2 from J; bases not matched to a gene: 3. This CDR3 region has 17 residues. The CDR3: CASSLALAGGPYNEQFF. As DNA, the CDR3 is TGTGCCAGCAGCTTAGCCCTAGCGGGAGGTCCCTACAATGAGCAGTTCTTC.

V usage is TRBV5-1 and J usage is TRBJ1-3, with D unresolved. V lost 4 bases and J lost 4, with 12 bases in between. Germline CDR1 is SGHRS and CDR2 is YFSETQ. The CDR3 loop spans 14 amino acids. This CDR3 is CASSPAGKGNTIYF. As DNA, the CDR3 is TGCGCCAGCAGCCCGGCGGGGAAAGGAAACACCATATATTTT.

Only a few counts were recorded for this clone. The chain has TRBV18 and TRBJ1-5; D unresolved. The CDR3 is 13 amino acids. Germline lookup yields CDR1 KGHSH and CDR2 LQKENI. The ends were cut back, 6 bases at V and 4 bases at J, with 10 bases in the middle. The CDR3 is CASSYSTNQPQHF. CDR3 in DNA: TGTGCCAGCTCGTACAGTACTAATCAGCCCCAGCATTTT. The entire variable domain, with the rest obtained from reference TRBV18 and TRBJ1-5, is as follows: NAGVMQNPRHLVRRRGQEARLRCSPMKGHSHVYWYRQLPEEGLKFMVYLQKENIIDESGMPKERFSAEFPKEGPSILRIQQVVRGDSAAYFCASSYSTNQPQHFGDGTRLSIL.